This T cell receptor (beta chain) was retrieved from a study of OX40 agonist ivuxolimab in advanced cancers. Study overall: A history of anti-PD-1, anti-PD-L1 or anti-CTLA-4 therapy was acceptable, and 40% had some. Study-wide results and caveats: No determination was made of the antigen specificity of the expanded peripheral T cells.

In its sample, this clone was seen a few times. No antigen is known for it. Samples of blood were obtained at baseline, on cycle 4 day 1, and on cycle 7 day 1. Assay used: immunoSEQ multiplex PCR; TCRdb lists only in-frame clones, some missing. The sample lists about 62,000 clones, 79% seen once, with 11% in the top ten. V dropped 2 bases and J dropped 7 bases, with 12 bases sitting between them. Germline V gives CDR1 LNHDA, CDR2 SQIVND (reference sequence). This CDR3 comprises 14 residues. The receptor's source is an adult with an advanced solid tumor such as melanoma, head and neck, liver or kidney cancer. V usage is TRBV19 and J usage is TRBJ2-1; D is uncertain. Material: CD4+ or CD8+ T cells sorted from blood, obtained in a trial of the OX40 agonist ivuxolimab. In DNA form, the CDR3 reads TGTGCCAGTAGTATATACCTTCCCCCTAATGAGCAGTTCTTC. Encoded protein: CASSIYLPPNEQFF.